This passage covers 28 T cell receptor beta chains from one sample sequenced in a study of monozygotic twins with inflammatory bowel disease. From its re-call of the 5' RACE reads, TCRdb lists each CDR3 protein once, without DNA. Its clone listing holds about 300,000 distinct CDR3 sequences. Sequencing input: blood. All receptors come from a human donor with ulcerative colitis or Crohn's disease, or a healthy co-twin of an affected twin (not recorded which).

This chain links TRBV5-1 with TRBJ2-1; TCRdb outputs TRBD1, but without DNA this stays unchecked. From germline, CDR1 is SGHRS and CDR2 YFSETQ. The CDR3 totals 15 residues. The CDR3 is CASSLEGGGGNEQFF.

The V and J genes are TRBV14 and TRBJ1-2; TCRdb designates TRBD1, a call that cannot be tested without DNA. This CDR3 region has 13 residues. Per germline, CDR1 SGHDN and CDR2 FVKESK. Here the CDR3 reads CASSLGQTYGYTF.

The genes are TRBV4-2 and TRBJ2-7; TCRdb returns TRBD1, unconfirmable since there is no DNA. Germline CDR1 and CDR2: LGHNA and YNFKEQ. The CDR3 is 14 amino acids. The CDR3 sequence: CASSQGPMTYEQYF.

This chain links TRBV20-1 with TRBJ2-5; the TRBD1 assignment by TCRdb is unverifiable without DNA. There are 14 residues in the CDR3. The germline gives CDR1 DFQATT, CDR2 SNEGSKA (reference sequence). CDR3 region: CSARLLQGGETQYF.

The chain carries TRBV24-1 and TRBJ2-1; TCRdb calls TRBD2, which cannot be checked without DNA. Germline V gene data show CDR1 as KGHDR and CDR2 as SFDVKD. The CDR3 is 20 amino acids. This CDR3 reads CATSDFGTSGRSVFLPEQFF.

The chain links TRBV6-2 or TRBV6-3 to TRBJ2-7; TCRdb's D call of TRBD1 is untestable without DNA. The CDR3 runs 17 residues. Germline loops: CDR1 MNHEY, CDR2 SVGEGT. The CDR3 reads CASSYSPGIGRAYEQYF.

The chain is built from TRBV20-1 and TRBJ2-4; TCRdb's assignment of TRBD2 cannot be checked, as there is no DNA. Germline assignment: CDR1 DFQATT and CDR2 SNEGSKA (reference sequence). This CDR3 region has 18 residues. CDR3 region: CSAPGLADGPIAKNIQYF.

The chain couples TRBV6-2 or TRBV6-3 to TRBJ1-1; TCRdb's D call of TRBD1 is untestable without DNA. Germline CDR1 reads MNHEY; CDR2 reads SVGEGT. The CDR3 is 18 amino acids. The CDR3 sequence is CASSYPTNQDRVNTEAFF.

The V gene is TRBV5-1, the J gene TRBJ2-5; TCRdb's D call of TRBD1 is untestable without DNA. This CDR3 is built from 15 residues. CDR1 is SGHRS, CDR2 YFSETQ, per germline. The CDR3 region is CASSLGQGALETQYF.

The CDR3 spells CSAKPRGGKSPDTQYF. V usage is TRBV20-1 and J usage is TRBJ2-3; no DNA is available, so the TRBD1 call from TCRdb remains unchecked. CDR3 length: 16 residues. CDR1 and CDR2 from the germline V gene are DFQATT and SNEGSKA (reference sequence).

J is TRBJ2-6 and V is TRBV30; the TRBD1 assignment by TCRdb is unverifiable without DNA. Per germline, CDR1 GTSNPN and CDR2 SVGIG (reference sequence). The CDR3 is 16 residues long. The CDR3 sequence: CAWYRGRLSGANVLTF.

The CDR3 sequence: CASSLLSANTEAFF. The rearrangement uses TRBV7-9 and TRBJ1-1. The CDR3 runs 14 residues. Germline values: CDR1 SEHNR, CDR2 FQNEAQ (reference sequence). Combining the CDR3 with reference TRBV7-9 and TRBJ1-1 gives the whole variable domain DTGVSQNPRHKITKRGQNVTFRCDPISEHNRLYWYRQTLGQGPEFLTYFQNEAQLEKSRLLSDRFSAERPKGSFSTLEIQRTEQGDSAMYLCASSLLSANTEAFFGQGTRLTVV.

The chain carries TRBV20-1 and TRBJ1-2. Germline V gives CDR1 DFQATT, CDR2 SNEGSKA (reference sequence). The CDR3 runs to 14 residues. The CDR3 sequence is CSARTTLENYGYTF.

The J gene is TRBJ2-1, the V gene TRBV7-9; TCRdb picks TRBD1, but there is no DNA to check that call. Germline V lookup: CDR1 SEHNR, CDR2 FQNEAQ (reference sequence). The CDR3 has 16 residues. The CDR3 here is CASSPRTGYGGNEQFF.

The V call is TRBV4-1, the J call TRBJ2-3. CDR1 MGHRA and CDR2 YSYEKL come from the germline V gene. The CDR3 loop spans 12 amino acids. CDR3: CASSHILDTQYF.

The chain recombines TRBV25-1 with TRBJ2-7; no DNA is available, so the TRBD2 call from TCRdb remains unchecked. Germline V gene sequence: CDR1 MGHDK, CDR2 SYGVNS. This CDR3 region has 14 residues. CDR3 loop: CASSESGPAYEQYF.

The rearrangement links TRBV11-3 to TRBJ2-1; TCRdb's D call of TRBD1 is untestable without DNA. There are 14 residues in the CDR3. Looked up from germline, CDR1 is SGHNT and CDR2 is YENEEA. The CDR3 reads CASSYGRPLSEQFF.

The rearrangement joins TRBV10-3 to TRBJ2-7; TCRdb calls TRBD1, which cannot be checked without DNA. Germline V CDR1 and CDR2: ENHRY, SYGVKD. CDR3 size: 13 residues. The CDR3 sequence is CAIARESGYEQYF.

This chain links TRBV19 with TRBJ2-3; absent DNA, TCRdb's TRBD1 call cannot be checked. The CDR3 contains 15 residues. Germline values: CDR1 LNHDA, CDR2 SQIVND (reference sequence). The CDR3: CASSSLTGQRDTQYF.

The CDR3 region is CASEGNRGNEQFF. This rearrangement joins TRBV2 to TRBJ2-1; TCRdb proposes TRBD1, but this gene call is untestable without DNA. CDR3 length equals 13 residues. Germline V lookup: CDR1 SNHLY, CDR2 FYNNEI.

The chain combines TRBV6-2 or TRBV6-3 with TRBJ2-3; the D gene TCRdb calls, TRBD2, cannot be checked with no DNA. Per the germline V gene, CDR1 is MNHEY and CDR2 is SVGEGT. The CDR3 is 15 amino acids. The CDR3 region is CASGSGDYRTDTQYF.

V usage is TRBV5-1 and J usage is TRBJ2-7. CDR1 is SGHRS and CDR2 is YFSETQ in the germline V gene. This CDR3 is 17 amino acids long. This chain's CDR3 is CASSFYPTSLETREQYF.

This chain uses TRBV5-1 with TRBJ1-4; the D call of TRBD1 rests on TCRdb alone, since no DNA is present to check it. This CDR3 has 14 amino acids. Germline-derived CDR1 and CDR2 are SGHRS and YFSETQ. CDR3 loop: CASSLAGGVEKLFF.

This sequence joins TRBV14 and TRBJ1-6. The germline V gene encodes CDR1 SGHDN and CDR2 FVKESK. The CDR3 covers 12 residues. CDR3 in amino acids: CASSARNSPLHF.

This rearrangement joins TRBV11-2 to TRBJ1-1; absent DNA, TCRdb's TRBD1 call cannot be checked. The CDR3 length is 15 residues. Germline lookup yields CDR1 SGHAT and CDR2 FQNNGV. The CDR3 sequence is CASTPRQGANTEAFF.

V gene TRBV19 combines with J gene TRBJ2-3. Germline assignment: CDR1 LNHDA and CDR2 SQIVND (reference sequence). This CDR3 comprises 14 residues. This CDR3 is CASSMPTRTDTQYF.

The chain is built from TRBV29-1 and TRBJ2-7. The CDR3 covers 13 residues. Germline V lookup: CDR1 SQVTM, CDR2 ANQGSEA. The CDR3 sequence: CSVVAGRAYEQYF.

The gene calls are TRBV7-2 and TRBJ1-6; the TCRdb call, TRBD1, lacks DNA for checking. The germline CDR1 and CDR2 sequences are SGHTA and FQGNSA. The CDR3 extends over 14 amino acids. The chain's CDR3 is CASSSRWTDSPLHF. The full variable domain, completed using reference TRBV7-2 and TRBJ1-6, is GAGVSQSPSNKVTEKGKDVELRCDPISGHTALYWYRQSLGQGLEFLIYFQGNSAPDKSGLPSDRFSAERTGGSVSTLTIQRTQQEDSAVYLCASSSRWTDSPLHFGNGTRLTVT.